The clone carrying this TCR beta chain was observed a few times. Germline V gene data show CDR1 as LNHDA and CDR2 as SQIVND (reference sequence). The CDR3 extends over 14 amino acids. V shed 5 bases, J shed 4 bases, and the junction held 4 bases outside the gene matches. The data derive from a study of graft-versus-host responses after intestinal transplantation. Intraepithelial plus lamina propria lymphocytes were released by processing graft tissue. TCRdb keeps only in-frame clones here, not all; method: immunoSEQ multiplex PCR. The data show about 13,000 clones, roughly 74% seen once. The gene calls are TRBV19 and TRBJ1-1; 10 bases map to TRBD1. Sample: ileum tissue, taken 16 days after intestinal transplant. The TCR sequence derives from a human patient who received an intestinal transplant, so some T cells may come from the graft donor. The CDR3 coding sequence is TGTGCCAGTAGTCGATGGACAGGGGGCACTGAAGCTTTCTTT. It translates to CASSRWTGGTEAFF.